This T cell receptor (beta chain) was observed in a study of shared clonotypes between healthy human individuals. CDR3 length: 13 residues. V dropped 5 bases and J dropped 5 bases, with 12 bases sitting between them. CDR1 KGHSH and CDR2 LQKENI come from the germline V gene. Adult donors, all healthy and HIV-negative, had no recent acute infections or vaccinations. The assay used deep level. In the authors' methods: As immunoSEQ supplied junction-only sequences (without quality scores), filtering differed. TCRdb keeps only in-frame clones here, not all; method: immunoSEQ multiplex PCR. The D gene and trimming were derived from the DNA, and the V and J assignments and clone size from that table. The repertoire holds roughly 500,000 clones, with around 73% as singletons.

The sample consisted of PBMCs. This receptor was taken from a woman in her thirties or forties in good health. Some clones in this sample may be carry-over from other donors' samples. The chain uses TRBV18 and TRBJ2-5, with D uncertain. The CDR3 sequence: CASSTEIRETQYF. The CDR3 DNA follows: TGTGCCAGCTCAACAGAAATAAGGGAGACCCAGTACTTC.